The sequence of this TCR beta chain was determined in a study of shared clonotypes between healthy human individuals. Whole-study results and caveats: How much donors shared clonotypes was expected to be affected by sequencing depth.

Regarding this clone: Antigen specificity is unknown.

Per the authors' pipeline: Filtering of immunoSEQ junctional sequences could not match full-length read filtering. Some clones are missing from TCRdb's copy, which holds only in-frame ones; the method was immunoSEQ multiplex PCR. D and trimming were read from the DNA, whereas the V and J calls and clone size are those reported in that table. The top ten hold approximately 1.1% of the sample, which has some 1.5 million clones, roughly 95% seen once. The trim removed 6 bases at V and 11 bases at J, leaving 13 bases unmatched. The CDR3 has 13 residues. Germline V gives CDR1 SQVTM, CDR2 ANQGSEA. The chain carries TRBV29-1 and TRBJ1-1; 9 bases line up with TRBD1. Material for sequencing was naive CD4+ T cells sorted from blood. Documented subset: CD45RA+ positively selected. This clonotype was obtained from a man younger than 40 in good health. CDR3 amino acids: CSVDGTGLLGAFF. The CDR3, as DNA: TGCAGCGTAGATGGGACAGGGCTCCTCGGGGCTTTCTTT.